One sample yielded the 8 T cell receptor beta chains listed below, sequenced in a study of OX40 agonist ivuxolimab in advanced cancers. Libraries were prepared through the immunoSEQ multiplex PCR assay. TCRdb retrieved this table from immuneACCESS and kept in-frame rearrangements only. Not all clones are present; in checked studies, unresolved V genes account for under half, and no reason is known for the remainder. The sample has tens of thousands of clones on record, around 90% of them singletons. The ten largest clones represent 0.6% to 0.7% of the sample. The source material was CD4+ or CD8+ T cells sorted from blood, sampled in a trial of the OX40 agonist ivuxolimab. Every receptor here comes from an adult with an advanced solid tumor such as melanoma, head and neck, liver or kidney cancer.

The chain uses TRBV27 and TRBJ2-5; D could derive from TRBD1 or TRBD2 (5 bases each). The DNA end lines up better with TRBJ2-7; the J call may be wrong. This CDR3 spans 14 amino acids. Germline CDR1 and CDR2: MNHEY and SMNVEV (reference sequence). The DNA for the CDR3 is TGTGCCAGCAGTTTAAGGGGATTGAGGGGCGAGCAGTACTTC. Amino acid sequence: CASSLRGLRGEQYF.

The chain has TRBV7-2 and TRBJ2-3; a possible D gene is TRBD2 (6 bases). Trimming took 4 bases from V and 4 from J, leaving 12 bases between them. CDR3 length: 14 amino acids. Germline CDR1 and CDR2: SGHTA and FQGNSA. CDR3 in DNA: TGTGCCAGCAGCTGGCGGGATTCCTCAGATACGCAGTATTTT. Translated, it gives CASSWRDSSDTQYF.

The chain employs TRBV27 and TRBJ2-7; D not resolved. Per the germline V gene, CDR1 is MNHEY and CDR2 is SMNVEV (reference sequence). V was clipped by 0 bases and J by 2 bases, with 8 bases between them. The length of the CDR3 is 14 residues. For the CDR3, the DNA is TGTGCCAGCAGTTTATCAGGGAATACCTACGAGCAGTACTTC. This gives the protein CASSLSGNTYEQYF.

The genes are TRBV11-2 and TRBJ2-7, with 11 bases lining up with TRBD2. Germline-derived CDR1 and CDR2 are SGHAT and FQNNGV. The CDR3 is made up of 14 amino acids. V lost 4 bases, J lost 6 bases, and 5 bases stayed unmatched. The CDR3 sequence: CASSSLAGGPEQYF. Written as DNA, the CDR3 is TGTGCCAGCAGCTCCTTAGCGGGAGGGCCCGAGCAGTACTTC.

This chain uses TRBV21-1 with TRBJ1-4; the table gives TRBD1 as D, unverified against the DNA. TRBV21-1 is designated a pseudogene. This CDR3 is built from 14 residues. The CDR3 sequence: CASITRTGREKLFF. CDR3 in DNA: TGTGCCAGCATAACAAGGACAGGGAGAGAAAAACTGTTTTTT.

The CDR3 spells CASSATSRRETQYF. CDR3 bases: TGTGCCAGCAGCGCTACTAGTAGGCGAGAGACCCAGTACTTC. The chain uses TRBV11-2 and TRBJ2-5; maybe TRBD2 (5 bases). Trimming shortened V by 5 bases and J by 4 bases, and 14 bases separated the two germline ends. CDR3 size: 14 residues. Per the germline V gene, CDR1 is SGHAT and CDR2 is FQNNGV.

The gene calls are TRBV19 and TRBJ1-5, with unresolved D. CDR1 LNHDA and CDR2 SQIVND come from the germline V gene (reference sequence). The CDR3 length is 15 residues. Trimming removed 1 base at V and 6 bases at J, with 13 bases between. In nucleotides, the CDR3 is TGTGCCAGTAGTATAGCCCCCGGTAAGGGTCAGCCCCAGCATTTT. Translating it yields CASSIAPGKGQPQHF.

This clone was recorded once. The chain joins TRBV4-1 to TRBJ2-3, with D perhaps TRBD1 (6 bases). The germline V gene encodes CDR1 MGHRA and CDR2 YSYEKL. This CDR3 contains 18 residues. V shed 3 bases and J shed 2 bases, with 21 bases lying between them. Written as DNA, the CDR3 is TGCGCCAGCAGCCAGGTTTCACAGGGTCGGGGCGACACAGATACGCAGTATTTT. Amino acid sequence: CASSQVSQGRGDTDTQYF.